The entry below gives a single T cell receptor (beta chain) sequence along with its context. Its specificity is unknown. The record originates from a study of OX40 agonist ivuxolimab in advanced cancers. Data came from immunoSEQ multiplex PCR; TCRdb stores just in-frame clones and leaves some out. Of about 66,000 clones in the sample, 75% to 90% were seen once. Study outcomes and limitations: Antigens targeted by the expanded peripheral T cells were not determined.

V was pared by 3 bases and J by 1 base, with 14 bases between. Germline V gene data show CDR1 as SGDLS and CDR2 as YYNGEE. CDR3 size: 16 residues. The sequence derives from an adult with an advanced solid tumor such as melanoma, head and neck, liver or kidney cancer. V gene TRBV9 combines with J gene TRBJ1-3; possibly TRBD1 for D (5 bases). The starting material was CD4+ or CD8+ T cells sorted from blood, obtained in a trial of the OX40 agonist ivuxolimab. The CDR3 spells CASSDRFRGSGNTIYF. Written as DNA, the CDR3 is TGTGCCAGCAGCGATCGCTTCCGGGGGTCTGGAAACACCATATATTTT.